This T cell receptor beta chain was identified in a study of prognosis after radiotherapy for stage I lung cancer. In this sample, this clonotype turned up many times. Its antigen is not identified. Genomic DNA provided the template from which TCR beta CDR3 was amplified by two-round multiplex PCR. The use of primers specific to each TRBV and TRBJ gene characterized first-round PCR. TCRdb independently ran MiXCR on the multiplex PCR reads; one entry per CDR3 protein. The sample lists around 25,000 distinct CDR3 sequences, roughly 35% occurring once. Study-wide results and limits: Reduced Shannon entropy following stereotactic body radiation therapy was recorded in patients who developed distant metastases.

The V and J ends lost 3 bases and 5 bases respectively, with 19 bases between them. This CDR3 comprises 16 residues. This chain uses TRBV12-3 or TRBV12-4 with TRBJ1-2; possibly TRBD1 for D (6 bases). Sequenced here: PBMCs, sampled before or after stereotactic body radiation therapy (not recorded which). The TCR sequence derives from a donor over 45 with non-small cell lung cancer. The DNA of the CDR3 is TGTGCCAGCAGTTTGGGGGAACAGGGTAACCAGTATGGCTACACCTTC. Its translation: CASSLGEQGNQYGYTF.